This T cell receptor beta chain came from a study of cytomegalovirus exposure and HLA in healthy donors. Study outcomes and limitations: Earlier findings revealed that most TCR beta V segments proved productive either about 87% or about 30% of the time. Information on immune exposure was restricted to one variable (CMV serostatus).

Both 60 Vbeta primers and 13 Jbeta primers went into the PCR. The repertoire was sequenced with immunoSEQ multiplex PCR; TCRdb's copy has only in-frame clones and lacks some. The sample contains approximately 100,000 clones, roughly four fifths of which appear only once. CDR3 length equals 14 residues. V lost 5 bases to trimming and J lost 8 bases, with 16 bases between them. Germline CDR1 SGHRS, CDR2 YFSETQ. About this clone itself: Its antigen is unknown.

The sequenced sample consisted of PBMCs. The chain combines TRBV5-1 with TRBJ1-4; D gene ambiguous. The source of this sequence is a man aged 60 to 75 in good health and CMV-seronegative. Here the CDR3 reads CASSPEVPGEKLFF. In DNA, the CDR3 is TGCGCCAGCAGTCCCGAGGTCCCGGGGGAAAAACTGTTTTTT.